These T cell receptor beta chains were read from a single sample in a study of T cell responses to AZD1222 COVID-19 vaccine. Measured with immunoSEQ multiplex PCR; TCRdb has only the in-frame clones, and not every one. Seen here are more than 250,000 clones, approximately 93% observed once, and the top ten hold approximately 0.52%. The sample consisted of peripheral blood, taken on day 0 of AZD1222 vaccination. These receptor sequences come from an adult in good health. The CDR3 runs from the conserved cysteine through the conserved F or W. A D gene is named only where the DNA matches it firmly. Rows may omit the clone size; those that give it use once, few, many or a size class.

>TRBJ2-7|.|TRBV2|TRBD1
CASSRDSLDEQYF
TGTGCCAGCAGTAGGGACAGCCTGGACGAGCAGTACTTC
>TRBJ1-6|few|TRBV7-7|.
CASSLATGSPLHF
TGTGCTAGCAGCTTAGCGACGGGCTCACCCCTCCACTTT
>TRBJ1-1|.|TRBV7-9|.
CASSLLRQGGTEAFF
TGTGCCAGCAGCCTCTTAAGGCAGGGTGGCACTGAAGCTTTCTTT
>TRBJ1-4|.|TRBV3-1/TRBV3-2|.
CASSSTGLREKLFF
TGTGCCAGCAGCTCGACCGGCCTTAGAGAAAAACTGTTTTTT
>TRBJ1-2|.|TRBV19|.
CASSILRGGNYGYTF
TGTGCCAGTAGTATCCTCCGCGGGGGTAACTATGGCTACACCTTC
>TRBJ1-3|.|TRBV2|TRBD1
CATQDRAGNTIYF
TGTGCGACCCAAGACAGGGCTGGAAACACCATATATTTT
>TRBJ2-4|.|TRBV5-5|TRBD2
CASWALAGPKNIQYF
TGTGCCAGCTGGGCCTTAGCGGGGCCCAAAAACATTCAGTACTTC
>TRBJ2-1|.|TRBV27|TRBD2
CASSSLAVSLTRRENEQFF
TGTGCCAGCAGCTCACTAGCGGTCAGCCTTACTCGGAGGGAGAATGAGCAGTTCTTC
>TRBJ1-1|once|TRBV21-1|.
CASSSQEANTEAFF
TGTGCCAGCAGCTCCCAGGAGGCAAACACTGAAGCTTTCTTT
>TRBJ2-7|.|TRBV11-2|.
CASSLSRGSEQYF
TGTGCCAGCAGCTTGTCTCGGGGGAGCGAGCAGTACTTC
>TRBJ2-5|.|TRBV5-1|.
CASSLAQETQYF
TGCGCCAGCAGCTTGGCTCAAGAGACCCAGTACTTC
>TRBJ2-1|few|TRBV11-3|.
CASSLGKYNEQFF
TGTGCCAGCAGCTTAGGCAAATACAATGAGCAGTTCTTC
>TRBJ2-7|.|TRBV5-3|TRBD2
CARSFLRLAAYEQYF
TGTGCCAGAAGCTTCCTTCGACTAGCGGCGTACGAGCAGTACTTC
>TRBJ1-5|.|TRBV19|.
CASSIENQPQHF
TGTGCCAGTAGTATAGAGAATCAGCCCCAGCATTTT
>TRBJ2-1|.|TRBV7-3|.
CASSPGGQGFTEQFF
TGTGCCAGCAGCCCTGGGGGGCAGGGGTTTACTGAGCAGTTCTTC
>TRBJ2-7|.|TRBV4-1|.
CASSQVGGQIYEQYF
TGCGCCAGCAGCCAAGTCGGGGGCCAAATCTACGAGCAGTACTTC
>TRBJ2-2|.|TRBV9|.
CASKGNTGELFF
TGTGCCAGCAAGGGGAACACCGGGGAGCTGTTTTTT
>TRBJ1-5|once|TRBV27|.
CASSRRGNQPQHF
TGTGCCAGCAGTCGCAGGGGTAACCAGCCCCAGCATTTT
>TRBJ2-7|once|TRBV3-1/TRBV3-2|TRBD2
CASSQDGAGGLYEQYF
TGTGCCAGCAGCCAAGATGGGGCGGGGGGACTCTACGAGCAGTACTTC
>TRBJ1-6|.|TRBV4-2|.
CASSQETYNSPLHF
TGTGCCAGCAGCCAAGAAACCTATAATTCACCCCTCCACTTT
>TRBJ1-4|.|TRBV5-1|.
CASSPGPNEKLFF
TGCGCCAGCAGCCCGGGCCCTAATGAAAAACTGTTTTTT
>TRBJ2-5|.|TRBV6-5|.
CASSYGSLSETQYF
TGTGCCAGCAGTTACGGCTCCCTGAGCGAGACCCAGTACTTC
>TRBJ2-6|.|TRBV7-3|.
CASSLTGTPNSGANVLTF
TGTGCCAGCAGCTTAACAGGGACTCCGAACTCTGGGGCCAACGTCCTGACTTTC
>TRBJ1-2|.|TRBV7-2|.
CASSLGGVYGYTF
TGTGCCAGCAGCTTAGGAGGGGTCTATGGCTACACCTTC
>TRBJ2-3|.|TRBV30|.
CAWSVSTGSDTQYF
TGTGCCTGGAGTGTTTCGACAGGTTCAGATACGCAGTATTTT
>TRBJ1-5|.|TRBV10-2|.
CASSLGGYNQPQHF
TGCGCCAGCAGCCTAGGGGGGTACAATCAGCCCCAGCATTTT
>TRBJ2-1|.|TRBV14|.
CASSQDGSSATYNEQFF
TGTGCCAGCAGCCAAGATGGGAGTAGCGCCACCTACAATGAGCAGTTCTTC
>TRBJ2-7|once|TRBV3-1/TRBV3-2|TRBD2
CASSPRTSGIYEQYF
TGTGCCAGCAGCCCTAGGACTAGCGGAATCTACGAGCAGTACTTC
>TRBJ2-1|.|TRBV11-3|TRBD2
CASSFRGGDSYNEQFF
TGTGCCAGCAGCTTCCGTGGGGGGGACTCCTACAATGAGCAGTTCTTC
>TRBJ1-1|.|TRBV6-2/TRBV6-3|.
CASSYSRGSTEAFF
TGTGCCAGCAGTTACAGTAGAGGCTCCACTGAAGCTTTCTTT
>TRBJ1-4|.|TRBV3-1/TRBV3-2|.
CASSQRGGKLFF
TGTGCCAGCAGCCAACGGGGGGGAAAACTGTTTTTT
>TRBJ2-1|.|TRBV27|.
CASSPRVGPNEQFF
TGTGCCAGCAGCCCGCGGGTAGGGCCCAATGAGCAGTTCTTC